This T cell receptor beta chain appears in the sequencing data of a study of blood T cells in healthy people across ages. Overall study results and limits: PBMCs left unsorted prevented a conclusive naive versus antigen-experienced comparison.

As to this clonotype: What it binds is unknown.

It was with a sample-barcoded 5' primer and a J-beta primer mix that a second PCR of about 7 to 12 cycles was run. TCRdb redid the calling of the 5' RACE reads with MiXCR, one entry per CDR3 protein. Of 700,000 to 850,000 distinct CDR3 sequences in the sample, 40% to 65% were seen once. The CDR3 loop spans 15 amino acids. Germline V CDR1 and CDR2: DFQATT, SNEGSKA (reference sequence). With 4 bases removed from V and 0 bases from J, the gap between germline ends came to 13 bases. Sequenced input: blood. The chain recombines TRBV20-1 with TRBJ2-1; D may be TRBD1 or TRBD2 (5 bases each). This clonotype originated in an elderly man in good health. The CDR3 sequence is CSATDPGGSYNEQFF. The CDR3 DNA follows: TGCAGTGCTACGGACCCTGGGGGCTCCTACAATGAGCAGTTCTTC.